The subject of this entry is one T cell receptor (beta chain). Its target is unknown. This sample was taken from a study of shared clonotypes between healthy human individuals. Study at large: Three plates were used per donor for CD4 naive, three for CD4 memory, two for CD8 naive and one for CD8 memory. Study findings and constraints: Richness estimates generally favored naive over memory subsets. A reduction in generation probabilities was seen for non-shared clonotypes relative to those shared by all four donors. A small donor pool kept down the genetic and exposure-history diversity that was represented.

Assay: immunoSEQ multiplex PCR; the TCRdb copy retains only in-frame clones and omits some. The table records 2 million to 2.5 million clones, roughly 93% of them present only once. This TCR was sampled from a man aged 18 to 30 in good health. Some clones in this sample may be carry-over from other donors' samples. Source material: naive CD4+ T cells from PBMCs. Subset in this sample: CD45RA+ positively selected.

DNA of the CDR3: TGTGCCAGCAGCTTACAGGCGGGCACAGATACGCAGTATTTT. Translation gives CASSLQAGTDTQYF. The chain combines TRBV7-2 with TRBJ2-3; no clear D gene. Germline-derived CDR1 and CDR2 are SGHTA and FQGNSA. The CDR3 is 14 residues long. With 2 bases removed from V and 1 base from J, the gap between germline ends came to 7 bases. Together with reference TRBV7-2 and TRBJ2-3, the CDR3 gives the full variable domain: GAGVSQSPSNKVTEKGKDVELRCDPISGHTALYWYRQSLGQGLEFLIYFQGNSAPDKSGLPSDRFSAERTGGSVSTLTIQRTQQEDSAVYLCASSLQAGTDTQYFGPGTRLTVL.